The clone carrying this T cell receptor (beta chain) has more than one count but fewer than ten. The antigen remains undetermined. TCRdb itself ran the 5' RACE reads through MiXCR, one entry per CDR3 protein. The sample records fewer than 250,000 distinct CDR3 sequences, about 7.5% being singletons. This sample is part of a study of identical twins. Findings of the study overall: Cross-sectional statistics underpinned the conclusions; the same donors were not followed. Zero-insertion analyses might be partly confounded by invariant T cells like MAIT and iNKT. With monozygotic twins, out-of-frame TCR alpha sharing exceeded what models estimated.

Trimming at V came to 4 bases and at J to 2 bases, leaving 5 bases not matched to a gene. The CDR3 runs 15 residues. Germline V gene sequence: CDR1 SGHAT, CDR2 FQNNGV. This sample was shared with a second study, whose subject was yellow fever vaccine responses in identical twins.

The specimen was CD8+ T cells sorted from blood. This chain connects TRBV11-2 to TRBJ2-5, with 9 nucleotides matching TRBD2. This sequence originates from a woman between 18 and 29 years old in good health. This CDR3 reads CASSYKAGGQETQYF. CDR3 bases: TGTGCCAGCAGCTATAAAGCGGGGGGACAAGAGACCCAGTACTTC.